These 17 T cell receptor beta chains were sequenced from one sample in a study of graft-versus-host responses after intestinal transplantation listed by TCRdb under 2021. To prepare the library, the immunoSEQ multiplex PCR assay was applied. The clones in this table, taken by TCRdb from immuneACCESS, are in-frame only. Not every clone is retained; where verified, under half of the shortfall comes from an unresolved V gene, and the cause of the rest is unknown. The sample table holds around 28,000 clones, of which 75% to 90% were seen once. The ten most abundant clones make up around 1.1% of the sample. The source material was PBMCs, sampled approximately 28 days after intestinal transplant. The receptors here all came from a human patient who received an intestinal transplant, so some T cells may come from the graft donor.

This rearrangement joins TRBV6-5 to TRBJ1-6; D is possibly TRBD1 (6 bases). The CDR3 has 15 residues. CDR1 is MNHEY and CDR2 is SVGAGI in the germline V gene. With 0 bases removed from V and 7 bases from J, the gap between germline ends came to 10 bases. For the CDR3, the DNA is TGTGCCAGCAGTTACTCCCGGACAGAGAATTCACCCCTCCACTTT. Translated, it gives CASSYSRTENSPLHF.

V and J are TRBV23-1 and TRBJ2-3, with 10 bases identical to TRBD2. TRBV23-1 is reported as an ORF; its role is uncertain. V trimming: 2 bases; J trimming: 6 bases; junction bases outside the gene matches: 5. The CDR3 runs to 15 residues. CDR3 region: CASSQVPSGSDTQYF. CDR3 nucleotides: TGCGCCAGCAGTCAAGTCCCTAGCGGGAGTGATACGCAGTATTTT.

The rearrangement links TRBV7-6 to TRBJ2-5; TRBD2 matches at 8 bases. Trimming cost V 2 bases and J 4 bases; bases outside gene matches: 6. Per the germline V gene, CDR1 is SGHVS and CDR2 is FNYEAQ. The CDR3 totals 15 residues. DNA for the CDR3: TGTGCCAGCAGCTTATTAGGCGGGAGGAGAGAGACCCAGTACTTC. As protein: CASSLLGGRRETQYF. Combining the CDR3 with reference TRBV7-6 and TRBJ2-5 gives the whole variable domain GAGVSQSPRYKVTKRGQDVALRCDPISGHVSLYWYRQALGQGPEFLTYFNYEAQQDKSGLPNDRFSAERPEGSISTLTIQRTEQRDSAMYRCASSLLGGRRETQYFGPGTRLLVL.

CDR3: CASSFLNRGWETQYF. For the CDR3, the DNA is TGTGCCAGCAGTTTCCTCAATAGGGGGTGGGAGACCCAGTACTTC. V is TRBV28 and J is TRBJ2-5, with a weak D call TRBD1 (6 bases). CDR1 and CDR2 (germline): MDHEN, SYDVKM. V gave up 3 bases and J gave up 5 bases, with 16 bases separating them. The CDR3 loop spans 15 amino acids. The complete variable domain, with remaining parts taken from reference TRBV28 and TRBJ2-5, reads DVKVTQSSRYLVKRTGEKVFLECVQDMDHENMFWYRQDPGLGLRLIYFSYDVKMKEKGDIPEGYSVSREKKERFSLILESASTNQTSMYLCASSFLNRGWETQYFGPGTRLLVL.

The genes are TRBV7-9 and TRBJ1-1; D not resolved. Trimming stripped 3 bases from V and 0 bases from J, with 11 bases between. Germline values: CDR1 SEHNR, CDR2 FQNEAQ (reference sequence). The CDR3 extends over 15 amino acids. CDR3 sequence: CASSFGEGMNTEAFF. Here the CDR3 DNA reads TGTGCCAGCAGCTTTGGGGAGGGAATGAACACTGAAGCTTTCTTT. The full variable domain, rest sourced from reference TRBV7-9 and TRBJ1-1, is DTGVSQNPRHKITKRGQNVTFRCDPISEHNRLYWYRQTLGQGPEFLTYFQNEAQLEKSRLLSDRFSAERPKGSFSTLEIQRTEQGDSAMYLCASSFGEGMNTEAFFGQGTRLTVV.

This clone was detected a few times. The chain has TRBV6-5 and TRBJ1-1; the D gene is possibly TRBD1 (5 bases). This CDR3 region has 14 residues. V shed 2 bases and J shed 3 bases, with 10 bases lying between them. The germline gives CDR1 MNHEY, CDR2 SVGAGI. The CDR3 DNA reads as TGTGCCAGCAGTTACCGCGGGGGAGACACTGAAGCTTTCTTT. It is translated as CASSYRGGDTEAFF.

The chain is built from TRBV5-1 and TRBJ2-5; TRBD2 matches 14 bases. The CDR3 length is 17 residues. Unmatched junction bases numbered 5, after V lost 3 bases and J lost 1 base. CDR1 is SGHRS, CDR2 YFSETQ, per germline. CDR3 protein: CASSSTTSGGAQETQYF. The CDR3 nucleotides read TGCGCCAGCAGCTCTACGACTAGCGGGGGGGCCCAAGAGACCCAGTACTTC.

V is TRBV6-1 and J is TRBJ2-3, with 9 bases lining up with TRBD2. Trimming cost V 7 bases and J 1 base; bases outside gene matches: 6. The germline V gene has CDR1 MNHNS and CDR2 SASEGT. CDR3 size: 15 residues. CDR3 DNA: TGTGCCAGCACAATAAGCGGGGGGCGCACAGATACGCAGTATTTT. Its translation: CASTISGGRTDTQYF.

The J gene is TRBJ1-1, the V gene TRBV7-9, with TRBD1 matching 8 bases. The V and J ends lost 1 base and 1 base, in that order; junction bases with no gene match: 11. CDR1 and CDR2 from the germline V gene are SEHNR and FQNEAQ (reference sequence). This CDR3 has 18 amino acids. The CDR3 loop reads CASSLGCAGQAKNTEAFF. The DNA of the CDR3 is TGTGCCAGCAGCTTAGGATGTGCGGGACAGGCAAAGAACACTGAAGCTTTCTTT.

This sequence joins TRBV21-1 and TRBJ2-5; TRBD1 reflects the table's D call only, with no check against the DNA. TRBV21-1 constitutes a pseudogene. This CDR3 is 13 amino acids long. CDR3 protein: CASSRQGKETQYF. The CDR3 region has the DNA TGTGCCAGCAGCAGACAGGGTAAAGAGACCCAGTACTTC.

The chain uses TRBV5-1 and TRBJ2-1; D possibly matches TRBD1 or TRBD2 (5 bases each). This CDR3 is 14 amino acids long. The germline V gene encodes CDR1 SGHRS and CDR2 YFSETQ. With 1 base removed from V and 4 bases from J, the gap between germline ends came to 9 bases. CDR3 bases: TGCGCCAGCAGCTTGAGGGACGGTTACAATGAGCAGTTCTTC. Translated: CASSLRDGYNEQFF.

This clone was seen a single time. This chain connects TRBV11-2 to TRBJ2-1; D possibly corresponds to TRBD2 (5 bases). The ends were cut back, 0 bases at V and 0 bases at J, with 12 bases in the middle. CDR3 length: 17 residues. CDR1 and CDR2 (germline): SGHAT, FQNNGV. The DNA of the CDR3 is TGTGCCAGCAGCTTAGATCTAAGCGGCCTCTCCTACAATGAGCAGTTCTTC. It is translated as CASSLDLSGLSYNEQFF.

This chain connects TRBV15 to TRBJ1-4; possible D gene TRBD1, 5 bases. Deletions cut 4 bases from V and 1 base from J, with 25 bases between. This CDR3 spans 20 amino acids. Germline V lookup: CDR1 LNHNV, CDR2 YYDKDF (reference sequence). The DNA of the CDR3 is TGTGCCACCAGCAAGGGAATGAAAGGGGCGGATTTGCAAACTAATGAAAAACTGTTTTTT. Amino acids: CATSKGMKGADLQTNEKLFF.

The chain combines TRBV21-1 with TRBJ2-7; TRBD2, the table's D call, was not compared with the DNA. TRBV21-1 is a recognized pseudogene. This CDR3 contains 19 residues. This chain's CDR3 is CASSKGTSGRPGDSYEQYF. CDR3 DNA sequence: TGTGCCAGCAGCAAAGGGACTAGCGGGAGGCCGGGAGATTCCTACGAGCAGTACTTC.

The chain joins TRBV6-6 to TRBJ1-5; 7 positions agree with TRBD1. CDR1 and CDR2 (germline): MNHNY, SVGAGI (reference sequence). The CDR3 extends over 15 amino acids. V was pared by 4 bases and J by 7 bases, with 10 bases of the junction left unmatched. CDR3 sequence reads: CASSFSPSTGQPQHF. The CDR3 nucleotides read TGTGCCAGCAGTTTCTCCCCCTCGACAGGGCAGCCCCAGCATTTT.

The gene calls are TRBV5-4 and TRBJ2-5, with TRBD2 matching 8 bases. From germline, CDR1 is SGHNT and CDR2 YYREEE (reference sequence). The CDR3 extends over 14 amino acids. V trimming: 0 bases; J trimming: 5 bases; junction bases outside the gene matches: 3. The CDR3 here is CASSLAGGLETQYF. The CDR3 DNA is TGTGCCAGCAGCTTGGCGGGGGGGCTTGAGACCCAGTACTTC.

The CDR3 DNA is TGTGCCAGCAGCTTCTTTGGGGGACTCAATGAGCAGTTCTTC. Translation: CASSFFGGLNEQFF. V usage is TRBV7-3 and J usage is TRBJ2-1; D possibly corresponds to TRBD2 (6 bases). Germline lookup yields CDR1 SGHTA and CDR2 FQGTGA. There are 14 residues in the CDR3. V lost 3 bases to trimming and J lost 6 bases, with 12 bases between them.